The sequence of this T cell receptor (beta chain) was determined in a study of cytomegalovirus exposure and HLA in healthy donors. Whole-study findings and limits: Later analysis identified a missense DCLRE1C variant that was linked to TCR beta V- and J-gene trimming. Being productive about 87% or about 30% of the time was typical of most TCR beta V segments in an earlier analysis. A few chains linked to CMV were shown in vitro to be specific for CMV antigens. For most subjects, TCR beta sequences were reported to predict HLA-A and HLA-B alleles with accuracy.

On this clone itself: Its antigen is unidentified.

Researchers ran the PCR with 60 Vbeta and 13 Jbeta primers. Produced via immunoSEQ multiplex PCR; TCRdb's table is partial and in-frame only. The table records about 120,000 clones, about 78% of them present only once. Trimming at V came to 7 bases and at J to 9 bases, leaving 6 bases not matched to a gene. CDR3 size: 13 residues. Germline-derived CDR1 and CDR2 are SGHVS and FQNEAQ. This sequence originates from a man aged 25-45 years in good health and CMV-seronegative. The genes are TRBV7-8 and TRBJ1-6, with 7 bases lining up with TRBD1. Sample: PBMCs. The DNA of the CDR3 is TGTGCCAGCAAGCGGAACAGGGGTTCACCCCTCCACTTT. Its protein is CASKRNRGSPLHF.